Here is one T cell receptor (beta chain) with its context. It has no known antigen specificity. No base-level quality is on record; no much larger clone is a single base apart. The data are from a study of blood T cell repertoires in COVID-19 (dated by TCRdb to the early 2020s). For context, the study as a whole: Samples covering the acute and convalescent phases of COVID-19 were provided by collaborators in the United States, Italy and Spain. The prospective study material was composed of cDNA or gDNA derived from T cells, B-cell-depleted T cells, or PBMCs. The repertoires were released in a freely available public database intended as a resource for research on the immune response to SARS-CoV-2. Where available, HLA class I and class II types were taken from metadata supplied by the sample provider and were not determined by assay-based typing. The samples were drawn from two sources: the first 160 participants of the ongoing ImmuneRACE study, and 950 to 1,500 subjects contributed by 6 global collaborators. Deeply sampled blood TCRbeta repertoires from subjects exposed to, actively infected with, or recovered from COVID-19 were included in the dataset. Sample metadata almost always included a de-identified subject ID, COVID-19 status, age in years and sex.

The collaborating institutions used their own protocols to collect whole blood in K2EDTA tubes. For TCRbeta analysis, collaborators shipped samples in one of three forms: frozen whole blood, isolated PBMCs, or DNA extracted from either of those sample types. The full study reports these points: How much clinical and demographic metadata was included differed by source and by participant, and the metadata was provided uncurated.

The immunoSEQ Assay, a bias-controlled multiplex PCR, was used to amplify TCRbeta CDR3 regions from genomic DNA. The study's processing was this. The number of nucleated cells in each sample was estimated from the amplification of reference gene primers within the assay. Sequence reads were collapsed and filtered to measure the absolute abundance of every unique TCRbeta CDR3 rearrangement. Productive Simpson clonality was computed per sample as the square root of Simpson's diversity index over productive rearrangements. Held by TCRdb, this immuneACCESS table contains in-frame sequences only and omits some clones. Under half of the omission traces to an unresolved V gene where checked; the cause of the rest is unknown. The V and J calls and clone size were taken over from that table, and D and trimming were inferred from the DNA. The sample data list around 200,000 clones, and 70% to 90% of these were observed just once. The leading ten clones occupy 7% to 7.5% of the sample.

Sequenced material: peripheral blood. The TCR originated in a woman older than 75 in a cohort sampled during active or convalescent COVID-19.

The CDR3 in this case is CASSSARGTPYGYTF. The nucleotide sequence is TGTGCCAGCAGCTCCGCGCGGGGGACCCCCTATGGCTACACCTTC. The rearrangement combines TRBV7-8 with TRBJ1-2, with TRBD1 as a weak D call on 5 bases. As encoded in the germline V gene, CDR1 is SGHVS while CDR2 is FQNEAQ. The CDR3 has 15 amino acids, counting the end cysteine and phenylalanine. Kept here is only the CDR3 DNA, which spans 45 bases and is read in frame from base 1. The trim is 4 bases for V and 4 bases for J, with a gap of 16 bases between the germline ends.